This T cell receptor (beta chain) was found in a study of blood T cell repertoires in COVID-19. Study information: Samples came from the United States, Italy and Spain, spanning acute and convalescent COVID-19. Sources were T cells, B-cell-depleted T cells, or PBMCs; the material itself was cDNA or gDNA.

Germline V gives CDR1 SGHNT, CDR2 YYREEE (reference sequence). The CDR3 totals 19 residues. Trimming took 4 bases from V and 3 from J; bases not matched to a gene: 15. As processed by the authors: The authors estimated nucleated cell counts from reference gene primer amplification. Assay: immunoSEQ multiplex PCR; the TCRdb copy retains only in-frame clones and omits some. V and J calls and clone size are given by that table; D and trimming were obtained from the DNA. The sample shows about 20,000 clones, 80% to 90% of them seen only once. Sequencing was done on a sample of peripheral blood. The sequence derives from a human donor in a cohort sampled during active COVID-19. The chain couples TRBV5-4 to TRBJ2-3, with 12 bases fitting TRBD2. The CDR3: CASSPVESSGRGRTDTQYF. In DNA, the CDR3 is TGTGCCAGCAGCCCGGTGGAATCTAGCGGGAGGGGAAGGACAGATACGCAGTATTTT.